One sample yielded the 19 T cell receptor beta chains listed below, sequenced in a study of shared clonotypes between healthy human individuals. Generated by immunoSEQ multiplex PCR, the TCRdb table keeps only in-frame clones and is missing some. The sample lists about 1,500,000 clones; roughly 96% were seen once. Material for sequencing was naive CD4+ T cells sorted from blood. The subset: CD45RA+ positively selected. The receptor set was obtained from a man aged 25-45 years in good health.

The rearrangement uses TRBV15 and TRBJ2-1; tentative D call: TRBD2 (6 bases). The CDR3 sequence is 16 residues long. V dropped 4 bases and J dropped 5 bases, with 18 bases sitting between them. Germline values: CDR1 LNHNV, CDR2 YYDKDF (reference sequence). The CDR3 DNA sequence: TGTGCCACCAGCATTGAAAGTGGGAGGCTTAACAATGAGCAGTTCTTC. Translated: CATSIESGRLNNEQFF.

This clone appeared a few times. The chain links TRBV6-1 to TRBJ1-5; D perhaps matches TRBD1 (6 bases). With 2 bases removed from V and 11 bases from J, the gap between germline ends came to 19 bases. In germline, CDR1 is MNHNS, CDR2 SASEGT. The CDR3 has 15 amino acids. The CDR3 loop is CASSETGSPDRAQHF. CDR3 in DNA: TGTGCCAGCAGTGAAACAGGGTCCCCCGATCGGGCCCAGCATTTT.

The gene calls are TRBV5-1 and TRBJ1-2; D is undetermined. V lost 7 bases and J lost 8, with 21 bases in between. This CDR3 is 14 amino acids long. Germline loops: CDR1 SGHRS, CDR2 YFSETQ. CDR3 amino acids: CASARPEAPVGYTF. The CDR3 nucleotides are TGCGCCAGCGCACGTCCCGAGGCCCCGGTCGGCTACACCTTC.

This chain's CDR3 is CASSWGPGASGNTIYF. The CDR3 DNA follows: TGCGCCAGCAGCTGGGGTCCAGGGGCCTCTGGAAACACCATATATTTT. The chain recombines TRBV5-1 with TRBJ1-3; possible D gene TRBD1, 6 bases. Germline lookup yields CDR1 SGHRS and CDR2 YFSETQ. The CDR3 loop spans 16 amino acids. The ends were cut back, 3 bases at V and 0 bases at J, with 13 bases in the middle.

This chain joins TRBV29-1 and TRBJ1-2, with D possibly TRBD1 on 6 matching bases. V lost 4 bases and J 7 bases, leaving 16 bases between the germline ends. CDR1 is SQVTM and CDR2 is ANQGSEA in the germline V gene. The CDR3 spans 13 residues. CDR3 sequence reads: CSVVVGTGLGYTF. In DNA form, the CDR3 reads TGCAGCGTTGTAGTAGGCACAGGGCTTGGCTACACCTTC.

The V gene is TRBV5-6, the J gene TRBJ2-7; D is tentatively TRBD1 or TRBD2 (5 bases each). Germline values: CDR1 SGHDT, CDR2 YYEEEE. V lost 1 base and J lost 7, with 12 bases in between. The CDR3 length is 13 residues. CDR3 DNA sequence: TGTGCCAGCAGCTTGTGGGGACGAAGGGAGCAGTACTTC. Protein sequence: CASSLWGRREQYF.

This clone showed up just once. The chain joins TRBV5-4 to TRBJ2-3; D is ambiguous. This CDR3 is built from 12 residues. V lost 2 bases and J lost 6, with 7 bases in between. The germline gives CDR1 SGHNT, CDR2 YYREEE (reference sequence). The CDR3 coding sequence is TGTGCCAGCAGCTTTTTTGGGGATACGCAGTATTTT. The encoded protein is CASSFFGDTQYF.

The chain carries TRBV6-1 and TRBJ2-2, with D perhaps TRBD1 (5 bases). The V gene lost 7 bases and the J gene lost 7 bases, with 10 bases spanning the gap. The CDR3 has 12 residues. Germline V gene lookup returns CDR1 MNHNS and CDR2 SASEGT. CDR3 DNA: TGTGCCAGCAACGGCGACAGCGGGGAGCTGTTTTTT. As protein: CASNGDSGELFF.

The V call is TRBV4-1, the J call TRBJ1-1, with a possible D match to TRBD1 (6 bases). The CDR3 consists of 15 residues. Germline lookup yields CDR1 MGHRA and CDR2 YSYEKL. Trimming cost V 1 base and J 2 bases, with 11 bases left between them. In DNA form, the CDR3 reads TGCGCCAGCAGCCAAGTAACAGGGTTTAACACTGAAGCTTTCTTT. It encodes CASSQVTGFNTEAFF.

The rearrangement joins TRBV18 to TRBJ1-5; D gene unclear. The CDR3 runs 12 residues. V was cut by 6 bases and J by 9 bases, with 12 bases left in between. Germline CDR1 is KGHSH and CDR2 is LQKENI. CDR3 loop: CASSTTSGPQHF. DNA for the CDR3: TGTGCCAGCTCGACCACATCAGGGCCCCAGCATTTT.

The chain uses TRBV11-2 and TRBJ2-5, with D possibly being TRBD2 (6 bases). The CDR3 is 16 amino acids. Trimming left V 1 base short and J 4 bases short, with 16 bases between. Germline CDR1 and CDR2: SGHAT and FQNNGV. The CDR3 loop is CASSLGHLASAETQYF. The CDR3 DNA is TGTGCCAGCAGCTTAGGCCACTTGGCTAGCGCAGAGACCCAGTACTTC.

Here the CDR3 reads CASSYSQLNTEAFF. As DNA, the CDR3 is TGTGCCAGCAGTTATTCGCAGTTGAACACTGAAGCTTTCTTT. This chain uses TRBV6-5 with TRBJ1-1; D is unresolved. The germline CDR1 and CDR2 sequences are MNHEY and SVGAGI. The CDR3 consists of 14 residues. The V end lost 3 bases, the J end lost 0 bases, and 8 bases lay between the germline ends.

The chain recombines TRBV7-2 with TRBJ1-5; 11 nucleotides agree with TRBD1. With 5 bases clipped from V and 0 bases from J, the junction kept 6 bases outside the gene matches. The CDR3 has 17 amino acids. From germline, CDR1 is SGHTA and CDR2 FQGNSA. CDR3 DNA: TGTGCCAGCAGCACGGGACAGGGGGGATATAGCAATCAGCCCCAGCATTTT. Translated: CASSTGQGGYSNQPQHF.

Here the CDR3 DNA reads TGTGCCAGCTCACCTAACGGAGCGGGGGGGAGCACAGATACGCAGTATTTT. It specifies CASSPNGAGGSTDTQYF. The chain is built from TRBV18 and TRBJ2-3; TRBD2 agrees at 10 bases. V lost 3 bases, J lost 0 bases, and 6 bases stayed unmatched. Germline assignment: CDR1 KGHSH and CDR2 LQKENI. This CDR3 spans 17 amino acids.

The rearrangement links TRBV5-1 to TRBJ2-5, with 7 nucleotides matching TRBD1. Germline V gene sequence: CDR1 SGHRS, CDR2 YFSETQ. There are 16 residues in the CDR3. V shed 0 bases and J 3 bases; nucleotides not matched to a gene: 8. CDR3: CASSLGPDREKETQYF. The CDR3 coding sequence is TGCGCCAGCAGCTTGGGCCCCGACAGGGAGAAAGAGACCCAGTACTTC.

The chain combines TRBV5-1 with TRBJ1-3; possibly TRBD1 for D (6 bases). The CDR3 is 14 residues long. The germline gives CDR1 SGHRS, CDR2 YFSETQ. Trimming took off 2 bases at V and 8 bases at J, with 14 bases between the two ends. In DNA form, the CDR3 reads TGCGCCAGCAGCTTTGGACAGTTACGGGACACCATATATTTT. Amino acids: CASSFGQLRDTIYF.

CDR3 coding DNA: TGTGCCAGCAGTCGAATAGCGGGAGGCTGGGTCAATGAGCAGTTCTTC. Amino acids: CASSRIAGGWVNEQFF. This sequence joins TRBV28 and TRBJ2-1; 10 bases match TRBD2. Per the germline V gene, CDR1 is MDHEN and CDR2 is SYDVKM. J gave up 6 bases and V 5 bases, and 10 bases lay outside the gene matches. The CDR3 runs to 16 residues.

This CDR3 reads CASITAGGGYEQYF. The CDR3 nucleotides are TGTGCCAGCATCACAGCGGGAGGGGGCTACGAGCAGTACTTC. This chain uses TRBV21-1 with TRBJ2-7; TRBD2, the D gene given by the table, was not confirmed from the DNA. TRBV21-1 is a listed pseudogene. CDR3 length: 14 amino acids.

The chain employs TRBV7-7 and TRBJ2-3; the D gene is possibly TRBD1 (5 bases). Germline V gene lookup returns CDR1 SSHAT and CDR2 FNYEAQ (reference sequence). Deletions cut 4 bases from V and 4 bases from J, with 9 bases between. The CDR3 is made up of 13 amino acids. The chain's CDR3 is CASSSSGSDTQYF. DNA of the CDR3: TGTGCCAGCAGCTCCTCAGGGTCAGATACGCAGTATTTT.